Presented here are 12 T cell receptor beta chains from one specimen sequenced in a study of T-cell reconstitution after alpha-beta-depleted transplantation in children. Unique molecular identifiers were incorporated during preparation of the TCRbeta library. Each CDR3 protein gets one entry after TCRdb re-called the PCR reads with MiXCR. The table records 350,000 to 400,000 distinct CDR3 sequences, roughly 22% of them present only once. The starting material was PBMCs from the stem cell graft donor, obtained from the stem cell graft. The receptors come from a human donor who donated a stem cell graft to a child with acute myeloid leukemia.

The chain employs TRBV10-2 and TRBJ2-1, with D uncertain. The CDR3 runs to 15 residues. Germline-derived CDR1 and CDR2 are WSHSY and SAAADI. The V gene lost 7 bases and the J gene lost 0 bases, with 13 bases spanning the gap. This CDR3 is CASNPSGSSYNEQFF. The CDR3 region has the DNA TGCGCCAGCAACCCCTCCGGAAGCTCCTACAATGAGCAGTTCTTC.

The chain employs TRBV12-3 or TRBV12-4 and TRBJ2-7, with TRBD1 identical over 11 bases. V shed 6 bases, J shed 9 bases, and the junction held 13 bases outside the gene matches. The CDR3 covers 15 residues. The CDR3, as DNA: TGTGCCAGCAGCGGAACCGGGACAGGGGGTTTAGTGCAGTACTTC. It encodes CASSGTGTGGLVQYF.

A few counts support this clonotype. The chain recombines TRBV7-9 with TRBJ2-1, with a possible D match to TRBD1 (6 bases). Germline lookup yields CDR1 SEHNR and CDR2 FQNEAQ (reference sequence). This CDR3 is 14 amino acids long. Trimming stripped 6 bases from V and 5 bases from J, with 14 bases between. As DNA, the CDR3 is TGTGCCAGCAGTTCAGGGGAGTACAACAATGAGCAGTTCTTC. Its protein product is CASSSGEYNNEQFF.

This clonotype was detected ten times or more. The chain recombines TRBV10-3 with TRBJ2-2; 7 nucleotides align to TRBD2. CDR1 is ENHRY, CDR2 SYGVKD, per germline. V shed 3 bases and J 11 bases; nucleotides not matched to a gene: 6. This CDR3 has 13 residues. This CDR3 reads CAISDQRGAELFF. Here the CDR3 DNA reads TGTGCCATCAGTGATCAGCGGGGAGCCGAGCTGTTTTTT.

The table lists this clonotype with a few counts. The rearrangement uses TRBV6-2 or TRBV6-3 and TRBJ2-7; D not certain. V lost 6 bases and J lost 2, with 11 bases in between. CDR3 length: 13 amino acids. Germline CDR1 MNHEY, CDR2 SVGEGT. The CDR3 DNA reads TGTGCCAGCAGGTCGGGCCAAACCTACGAGCAGTACTTC. The encoded protein is CASRSGQTYEQYF.

This clonotype has a count of ten or more. The chain combines TRBV24-1 with TRBJ2-1, with D perhaps TRBD1 or TRBD2 (5 bases each). Germline V gene data show CDR1 as KGHDR and CDR2 as SFDVKD. This CDR3 region has 14 residues. Trimming took off 3 bases at V and 7 bases at J, with 12 bases between the two ends. CDR3 region: CATSDRGGINEQFF. CDR3 sequence (DNA): TGTGCCACCAGTGATCGGGGCGGAATAAATGAGCAGTTCTTC.

Only a few counts were recorded for this clonotype. The chain is built from TRBV12-3 or TRBV12-4 and TRBJ2-7, with D uncertain. The V gene lost 7 bases and the J gene lost 5 bases, with 9 bases spanning the gap. The length of the CDR3 is 11 residues. The CDR3, as DNA: TGTGCCAGCAAAGGGCCTAACGAGCAGTACTTC. The encoded protein is CASKGPNEQYF.

V gene TRBV20-1 combines with J gene TRBJ2-3; maybe TRBD2 (6 bases). Germline CDR1 DFQATT, CDR2 SNEGSKA (reference sequence). V lost 4 bases and J lost 2, with 7 bases in between. The CDR3 is made up of 12 amino acids. Here the CDR3 DNA reads TGCAGTGCTACTAGCGTCACAGATACGCAGTATTTT. It is translated as CSATSVTDTQYF.

Only a few counts were recorded for this clonotype. The CDR3 here is CASSPGRGRETQYF. In DNA, the CDR3 is TGTGCCAGCAGTCCAGGGAGGGGGCGAGAGACCCAGTACTTC. The chain is built from TRBV27 and TRBJ2-5; D possibly matches TRBD1 or TRBD2 (7 bases each). V lost 5 bases and J 4 bases, leaving 14 bases between the germline ends. This CDR3 comprises 14 residues. Germline V gene lookup returns CDR1 MNHEY and CDR2 SMNVEV (reference sequence).

CDR3 loop: CASSEYPAYEQYF. For the CDR3, the DNA is TGTGCCAGCAGTGAATATCCCGCCTACGAGCAGTACTTC. J is TRBJ2-7 and V is TRBV2; D ambiguous. CDR3 length: 13 residues. Germline assignment: CDR1 SNHLY and CDR2 FYNNEI. Trimming cost V 2 bases and J 2 bases, with 7 bases left between them.

This CDR3 reads CASTRPDYNEQFF. The CDR3 bases are TGTGCCAGCACCCGTCCAGATTACAATGAGCAGTTCTTC. J is TRBJ2-1 and V is TRBV25-1; D gene unclear. This CDR3 spans 13 amino acids. Germline V gene lookup returns CDR1 MGHDK and CDR2 SYGVNS. Trimming stripped 7 bases from V and 4 bases from J, with 11 bases between.

This sequence joins TRBV20-1 and TRBJ2-2, with 11 bases that match TRBD1. J was trimmed by 7 bases and V by 6 bases; bases with no gene match: 10. Germline-derived CDR1 and CDR2 are DFQATT and SNEGSKA (reference sequence). The CDR3 is 15 residues long. The CDR3: CSAARTGGFSGELFF. The CDR3 region has the DNA TGCAGTGCCGCCCGGACAGGGGGCTTTAGCGGGGAGCTGTTTTTT.